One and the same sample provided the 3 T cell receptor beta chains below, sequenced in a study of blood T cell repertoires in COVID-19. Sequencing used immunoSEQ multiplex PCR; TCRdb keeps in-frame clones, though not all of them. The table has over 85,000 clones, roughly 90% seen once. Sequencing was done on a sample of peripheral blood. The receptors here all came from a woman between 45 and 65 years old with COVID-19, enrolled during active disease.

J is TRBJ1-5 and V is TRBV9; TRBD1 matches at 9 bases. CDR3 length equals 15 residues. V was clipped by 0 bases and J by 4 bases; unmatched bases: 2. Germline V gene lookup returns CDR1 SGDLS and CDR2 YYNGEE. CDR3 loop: CASSVDGTGNQPQHF. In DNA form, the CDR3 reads TGTGCCAGCAGCGTAGACGGGACAGGGAATCAGCCCCAGCATTTT.

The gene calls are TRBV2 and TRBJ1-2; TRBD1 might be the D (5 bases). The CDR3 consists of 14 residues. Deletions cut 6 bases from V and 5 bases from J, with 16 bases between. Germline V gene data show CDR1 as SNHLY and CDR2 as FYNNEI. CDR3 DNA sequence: TGTGCCAGCAGACCGGAGCAGGGCTGGTATGGCTACACCTTC. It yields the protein CASRPEQGWYGYTF.

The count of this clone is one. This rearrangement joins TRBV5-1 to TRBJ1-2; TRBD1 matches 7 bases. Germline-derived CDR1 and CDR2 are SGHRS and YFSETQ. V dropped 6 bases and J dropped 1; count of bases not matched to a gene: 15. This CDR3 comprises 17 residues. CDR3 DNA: TGCGCCAGCACCCGGGGGGGACAGACTATTGATAACTATGGCTACACCTTC. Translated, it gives CASTRGGQTIDNYGYTF.